Presented here are 22 T cell receptor beta chains from one specimen sequenced in a study of shared clonotypes between healthy human individuals. Sequenced by immunoSEQ multiplex PCR; TCRdb stores in-frame clones only, minus some. This table has about 2.3 million clones, over 85% appearing once. Specimen: naive CD4+ T cells from PBMCs. Specified subset: CD45RA+ positively selected. These receptors all come from a young man in good health. Some clones in this sample may be carry-over from other donors' samples.

There are a few counts of this clone. The CDR3 is CASRRIYSNQPQHF. In DNA, the CDR3 is TGTGCCAGCAGACGGATTTATAGCAATCAGCCCCAGCATTTT. The chain combines TRBV6-5 with TRBJ1-5; D uncertain. V lost 6 bases and J lost 0, with 9 bases in between. Germline loops: CDR1 MNHEY, CDR2 SVGAGI. The CDR3 is 14 residues long.

V gene TRBV15 combines with J gene TRBJ2-2; TRBD1 aligns across 8 bases. The CDR3 extends over 14 amino acids. Germline V lookup: CDR1 LNHNV, CDR2 YYDKDF (reference sequence). Losses at the gene ends were 5 bases for V and 4 bases for J; bases not matched to a gene: 3. CDR3 nucleotide sequence: TGTGCCACCAGCCGGACAGGGCCCACCGGGGAGCTGTTTTTT. This translates into CATSRTGPTGELFF.

This clone was detected only once. The chain is built from TRBV11-2 and TRBJ2-5; D is uncertain. V dropped 5 bases and J dropped 0 bases, with 19 bases sitting between them. The germline V gene encodes CDR1 SGHAT and CDR2 FQNNGV. There are 17 residues in the CDR3. The CDR3 coding sequence is TGTGCCAGCAGCCCCCTCGTTGCGGCCCTGTACCAAGAGACCCAGTACTTC. Its protein product is CASSPLVAALYQETQYF.

The chain links TRBV14 to TRBJ2-5, with 12 bases lining up with TRBD2. CDR1 is SGHDN, CDR2 FVKESK, per germline. There are 15 residues in the CDR3. V dropped 1 base and J dropped 5; count of bases not matched to a gene: 2. The CDR3 reads CASSQALAGGETQYF. CDR3 DNA sequence: TGTGCCAGCAGCCAAGCCCTAGCGGGAGGGGAGACCCAGTACTTC.

This clone was seen more than once but under ten times. In the same sample, other DNA sequences code for this CDR3. The V and J genes are TRBV20-1 and TRBJ2-1, with D uncertain. The CDR3 length is 10 residues. With 3 bases removed from V and 3 bases from J, the gap between germline ends came to 0 bases. CDR1 DFQATT and CDR2 SNEGSKA come from the germline V gene (reference sequence). This CDR3 is CSASYNEQFF. The CDR3 DNA reads as TGCAGTGCTAGCTACAATGAGCAGTTCTTC.

The chain joins TRBV18 to TRBJ2-2, with 9 bases that match TRBD1. CDR3 size: 16 residues. Germline V gene lookup returns CDR1 KGHSH and CDR2 LQKENI. V trimming: 5 bases; J trimming: 4 bases; junction bases outside the gene matches: 8. The CDR3 sequence is CASSNHRGPITGELFF. In nucleotides, the CDR3 is TGTGCCAGCTCAAACCACAGGGGGCCCATCACCGGGGAGCTGTTTTTT.

The CDR3: CASSLFRGSSYNEQFF. For the CDR3, the DNA is TGTGCCAGCAGCTTATTTCGGGGATCCTCCTACAATGAGCAGTTCTTC. V is TRBV13 and J is TRBJ2-1, with a tentative D call TRBD2 (5 bases). CDR1 and CDR2 (germline): PRHDT, FYEKMQ (reference sequence). V was cut by 2 bases and J by 0 bases, with 11 bases left in between. CDR3 length: 16 amino acids.

This clone was seen a single time. This chain joins TRBV4-1 and TRBJ1-2; 12 bases are shared with TRBD1. In germline, CDR1 is MGHRA, CDR2 YSYEKL. This CDR3 spans 18 amino acids. J was trimmed by 4 bases and V by 1 base; bases with no gene match: 10. The CDR3 region has the DNA TGCGCCAGCAGCCAAGGGGGACAGGGGGCGCCCCCCCTCTATGGCTACACCTTC. It encodes CASSQGGQGAPPLYGYTF.

V and J are TRBV5-5 and TRBJ2-7; D ambiguous. Germline CDR1 is SGHKS and CDR2 is YYEKEE (reference sequence). Trimming took off 4 bases at V and 6 bases at J, with 8 bases between the two ends. The length of the CDR3 is 11 residues. CDR3 DNA: TGTGCCAGCAGCGCGGTACTCGAGCAGTACTTC. This gives the protein CASSAVLEQYF.

This rearrangement joins TRBV14 to TRBJ1-2; D gene unclear. Trimming took off 1 base at V and 3 bases at J, with 9 bases between the two ends. Germline loops: CDR1 SGHDN, CDR2 FVKESK. This CDR3 has 14 amino acids. CDR3 DNA: TGTGCCAGCAGCCAAGGTCCTCTTGACTATGGCTACACCTTC. It yields the protein CASSQGPLDYGYTF.

This sequence joins TRBV2 and TRBJ2-1; perhaps D is TRBD1 or TRBD2 (5 bases each). The CDR3 loop spans 11 amino acids. The V end lost 4 bases, the J end lost 9 bases, and 7 bases lay between the germline ends. CDR1 and CDR2 (germline): SNHLY, FYNNEI. CDR3 amino acids: CASSAGAEQFF. The CDR3 DNA sequence: TGTGCCAGCAGTGCCGGGGCTGAGCAGTTCTTC.

The chain combines TRBV10-2 with TRBJ1-1, with 10 bases that match TRBD1. J lost 5 bases, V lost 2 bases, and 5 bases had no gene match. Germline V CDR1 and CDR2: WSHSY, SAAADI. The length of the CDR3 is 15 residues. This chain's CDR3 is CASSEAGQGWTEAFF. The CDR3 DNA sequence: TGCGCCAGCAGTGAGGCGGGACAGGGGTGGACTGAAGCTTTCTTT.

The V call is TRBV6-1, the J call TRBJ2-7; the D gene is possibly TRBD1 (5 bases). The CDR3 has 13 residues. V lost 6 bases to trimming and J lost 3 bases, with 12 bases between them. Germline CDR1 reads MNHNS; CDR2 reads SASEGT. As DNA, the CDR3 is TGTGCCAGCAGAGCCATCAGGGTCTACGAGCAGTACTTC. Translated, it gives CASRAIRVYEQYF.

This chain joins TRBV21-1 and TRBJ2-7; the table assigns TRBD1, which was not confirmed against the DNA. TRBV21-1 is a listed pseudogene. CDR3 size: 16 residues. The DNA for the CDR3 is TGTGCCAGCAGCAAAGAGGGAGAGGGGGTTTACTACGAGCAGTACTTC. Translating it yields CASSKEGEGVYYEQYF.

V gene TRBV5-1 combines with J gene TRBJ2-1, with D uncertain. The CDR3 spans 15 residues. The V gene's germline CDR1 is SGHRS and CDR2 YFSETQ. Trimming took off 6 bases at V and 2 bases at J, with 15 bases between the two ends. In DNA form, the CDR3 reads TGCGCCAGCACCGCCAGCTCCGAGACCTACAATGAGCAGTTCTTC. Translation: CASTASSETYNEQFF.

The V gene is TRBV29-1, the J gene TRBJ2-1; D not resolved. Germline V CDR1 and CDR2: SQVTM, ANQGSEA. V was clipped by 1 base and J by 0 bases, with 7 bases between them. The CDR3 sequence is 14 residues long. DNA for the CDR3: TGCAGCGTTGAAGGGTCTTACTCCTACAATGAGCAGTTCTTC. Amino acid sequence: CSVEGSYSYNEQFF.

V usage is TRBV7-6 and J usage is TRBJ1-1; D is undetermined. The CDR3 has 15 amino acids. In germline, CDR1 is SGHVS, CDR2 FNYEAQ. Trimming took off 3 bases at V and 8 bases at J, with 19 bases between the two ends. CDR3 residues: CASSFLRGAYSEAFF. Written as DNA, the CDR3 is TGTGCCAGCAGCTTCTTGCGTGGAGCCTACAGCGAAGCTTTCTTT.

The V call is TRBV29-1, the J call TRBJ1-2, with TRBD1 identical over 7 bases. The junction had 13 bases not matched to a gene; V was cut back by 2 bases and J by 4 bases. The CDR3 sequence is 16 residues long. Per the germline V gene, CDR1 is SQVTM and CDR2 is ANQGSEA. The CDR3 sequence: CSVEPKLTGYVYGYTF. In DNA, the CDR3 is TGCAGCGTTGAACCCAAACTGACAGGGTACGTCTATGGCTACACCTTC.

The chain uses TRBV2 and TRBJ2-5; D may be TRBD1 (5 bases). V lost 5 bases to trimming and J lost 4 bases, with 11 bases between them. Germline CDR1 and CDR2: SNHLY and FYNNEI. This CDR3 has 13 amino acids. The CDR3 reads CASSIAGSETQYF. CDR3 in DNA: TGTGCCAGCAGTATAGCAGGGTCAGAGACCCAGTACTTC. The full variable domain, with the rest looked up from reference TRBV2 and TRBJ2-5, is EPEVTQTPSHQVTQMGQEVILRCVPISNHLYFYWYRQILGQKVEFLVSFYNNEISEKSEIFDDQFSVERPDGSNFTLKIRSTKLEDSAMYFCASSIAGSETQYFGPGTRLLVL.

The chain recombines TRBV5-4 with TRBJ1-1; D perhaps matches TRBD1 (5 bases). V was pared by 4 bases and J by 2 bases, with 12 bases between. The CDR3 covers 14 residues. Germline values: CDR1 SGHNT, CDR2 YYREEE (reference sequence). CDR3 nucleotides: TGTGCCAGCAGCCCGGGACTTGGTAACACTGAAGCTTTCTTT. Translation gives CASSPGLGNTEAFF.

The chain carries TRBV19 and TRBJ1-5; tentatively, D is TRBD1 (6 bases). CDR1 and CDR2 (germline): LNHDA, SQIVND (reference sequence). With 10 bases removed from V and 9 bases from J, the gap between germline ends came to 16 bases. The CDR3 consists of 12 residues. This CDR3 reads CATSGVSRPQHF. The CDR3 DNA follows: TGTGCCACCTCAGGGGTATCCAGGCCCCAGCATTTT.

The rearrangement joins TRBV5-1 to TRBJ2-7, with 12 bases that match TRBD1. CDR1 and CDR2 (germline): SGHRS, YFSETQ. CDR3 length: 16 residues. V trimming: 3 bases; J trimming: 4 bases; junction bases outside the gene matches: 8. The chain's CDR3 is CASSSAGTGGPYEQYF. CDR3 DNA sequence: TGCGCCAGCAGCTCCGCCGGGACAGGGGGCCCTTACGAGCAGTACTTC.